These 26 T cell receptor beta chains originate from one sample sequenced in a study of T cell changes during pregnancy in multiple sclerosis. Some clones are missing from TCRdb's copy, which holds only in-frame ones; the method was immunoSEQ multiplex PCR. The data contain several thousand clones, about 90% of them seen just once; the ten biggest clones take up roughly a tenth. The material was CD8+ T cells from peripheral blood mononuclear cells, obtained in the first trimester of pregnancy. These receptors all come from a female donor in good health, enrolled as a control in a pregnancy study.

This chain joins TRBV7-9 and TRBJ1-1, with D maybe TRBD1 (5 bases). CDR1 SEHNR and CDR2 FQNEAQ come from the germline V gene (reference sequence). Trimming removed 1 base from V and 7 bases from J, with 7 bases in between. This CDR3 is 12 amino acids long. This CDR3 reads CASSLGGGEAFF. The CDR3 bases are TGTGCCAGCAGCTTAGGGGGGGGTGAAGCTTTCTTT.

The V call is TRBV19, the J call TRBJ1-1; D perhaps matches TRBD1 (6 bases). The ends were cut back, 7 bases at V and 4 bases at J, with 13 bases in the middle. Germline CDR1 and CDR2: LNHDA and SQIVND (reference sequence). CDR3 length equals 13 residues. This CDR3 is CASTQGEITEAFF. The CDR3 nucleotides are TGTGCCAGTACACAGGGAGAAATCACTGAAGCTTTCTTT. Combining the CDR3 with reference TRBV19 and TRBJ1-1 gives the whole variable domain DGGITQSPKYLFRKEGQNVTLSCEQNLNHDAMYWYRQDPGQGLRLIYYSQIVNDFQKGDIAEGYSVSREKKESFPLTVTSAQKNPTAFYLCASTQGEITEAFFGQGTRLTVV.

The chain has TRBV6-6 and TRBJ2-7, with D possibly matching TRBD2 (5 bases). V was pared by 2 bases and J by 5 bases, with 10 bases between. CDR1 and CDR2 (germline): MNHNY, SVGAGI (reference sequence). The CDR3 runs 13 residues. The CDR3 coding sequence is TGTGCCAGCAGTTACAGGGAGCAGGACGAGCAGTACTTC. This encodes CASSYREQDEQYF.

This chain connects TRBV2 to TRBJ2-5; TRBD1 might be the D (6 bases). CDR3 length: 12 residues. Deletions cut 11 bases from V and 2 bases from J, with 12 bases between. Per the germline V gene, CDR1 is SNHLY and CDR2 is FYNNEI. For the CDR3, the DNA is TGTGCCGTAATCAGGGGACAAGAGACCCAGTACTTC. It yields the protein CAVIRGQETQYF.

The chain employs TRBV4-1 and TRBJ1-2; a possible D gene is TRBD1 (5 bases). CDR1 and CDR2 from the germline V gene are MGHRA and YSYEKL. The CDR3 consists of 12 residues. V was pared by 1 base and J by 8 bases, with 8 bases between. Here the CDR3 reads CASSQGQSGYTF. As DNA, the CDR3 is TGCGCCAGCAGCCAAGGACAGTCCGGCTACACCTTC.

V usage is TRBV7-9 and J usage is TRBJ1-2; 7 positions agree with TRBD1. Germline trimming cut 5 bases from V and 5 bases from J; bases unmatched to any gene: 8. Germline lookup yields CDR1 SEHNR and CDR2 FQNEAQ (reference sequence). The CDR3 is made up of 14 amino acids. The CDR3: CASSRLDRRYGYTF. CDR3 DNA: TGTGCCAGCAGCCGGCTGGACAGGAGGTATGGCTACACCTTC.

V usage is TRBV9 and J usage is TRBJ2-7, with 9 nucleotides matching TRBD2. The CDR3 is 16 residues long. V lost 3 bases and J lost 3; bases outside the gene matches: 10. Germline assignment: CDR1 SGDLS and CDR2 YYNGEE. This CDR3 is CASSAGGGAVVYEQYF. As DNA, the CDR3 is TGTGCCAGCAGCGCCGGCGGGGGGGCCGTAGTCTACGAGCAGTACTTC.

The chain couples TRBV29-1 to TRBJ2-5; D gene ambiguous. This CDR3 comprises 12 residues. V was pared by 0 bases and J by 11 bases, with 13 bases between. The germline V gene encodes CDR1 SQVTM and CDR2 ANQGSEA. The CDR3 sequence: CSVEDLRGEQYF. In nucleotides, the CDR3 is TGCAGCGTTGAAGATCTTAGAGGTGAGCAGTACTTC.

V gene TRBV7-8 combines with J gene TRBJ2-7; D gene unclear. The germline CDR1 and CDR2 sequences are SGHVS and FQNEAQ. Trimming shortened V by 1 base and J by 1 base, and 8 bases separated the two germline ends. CDR3 length: 14 amino acids. DNA of the CDR3: TGTGCCAGCAGCTTAGGGTCAGGATCCTACGAGCAGTACTTC. Translating gives CASSLGSGSYEQYF.

This sequence joins TRBV29-1 and TRBJ1-1; D not resolved. The CDR3 extends over 12 amino acids. Germline V gene lookup returns CDR1 SQVTM and CDR2 ANQGSEA. Trimming pared 4 bases from V and 1 base from J, leaving 7 bases between. The CDR3 DNA sequence: TGCAGCGTTGTGTCGGGGAACACTGAAGCTTTCTTT. Protein sequence: CSVVSGNTEAFF.

J is TRBJ1-1 and V is TRBV19; a possible D gene is TRBD1 (6 bases). From germline, CDR1 is LNHDA and CDR2 SQIVND (reference sequence). V shed 6 bases and J shed 0 bases, with 14 bases lying between them. This CDR3 is 15 amino acids long. The CDR3: CASSPGVGLNTEAFF. CDR3 bases: TGTGCCAGTAGCCCAGGGGTTGGATTGAACACTGAAGCTTTCTTT.

The rearrangement uses TRBV7-8 and TRBJ2-6; no reliable D call. The CDR3 sequence is 18 residues long. The V end lost 5 bases, the J end lost 5 bases, and 22 bases lay between the germline ends. In germline, CDR1 is SGHVS, CDR2 FQNEAQ. CDR3 in DNA: TGTGCCAGCAGCCGTACACAGTTACCACAAAGTCGGGCCAACGTCCTGACTTTC. It translates to CASSRTQLPQSRANVLTF. The full variable domain, with the rest looked up from reference TRBV7-8 and TRBJ2-6, is GAGVSQSPRYKVAKRGQDVALRCDPISGHVSLFWYQQALGQGPEFLTYFQNEAQLDKSGLPSDRFFAERPEGSVSTLKIQRTQQEDSAVYLCASSRTQLPQSRANVLTFGAGSRLTVL.

Concerning this clone: Other DNA sequences in this specimen translate into the identical CDR3. The chain uses TRBV7-6 and TRBJ1-2, with 8 bases that match TRBD1. The CDR3 is made up of 15 amino acids. J was trimmed by 3 bases and V by 8 bases; bases with no gene match: 11. Germline V gene data show CDR1 as SGHVS and CDR2 as FNYEAQ. The DNA for the CDR3 is TGTGCCAGCTTGCCCGGCGTGGACAGGGACTATGGCTACACCTTC. Protein: CASLPGVDRDYGYTF. Combining the CDR3 with reference TRBV7-6 and TRBJ1-2 gives the whole variable domain GAGVSQSPRYKVTKRGQDVALRCDPISGHVSLYWYRQALGQGPEFLTYFNYEAQQDKSGLPNDRFSAERPEGSISTLTIQRTEQRDSAMYRCASLPGVDRDYGYTFGSGTRLTVV.

V and J are TRBV15 and TRBJ1-2, with 8 bases aligning to TRBD1. Germline V gene lookup returns CDR1 LNHNV and CDR2 YYDKDF (reference sequence). This CDR3 is 15 amino acids long. The V segment lost 3 bases and the J segment 6 bases; nucleotides outside the gene matches: 9. In nucleotides, the CDR3 is TGTGCCACCAGCAGCGCGGACAGGGCGGCGGATGGCTACACCTTC. Protein: CATSSADRAADGYTF.

This CDR3 reads CASSPSGQGNEQFF. The CDR3 DNA is TGTGCCAGCTCACCTTCGGGGCAGGGGAATGAGCAGTTCTTC. This chain connects TRBV18 to TRBJ2-1; maybe TRBD1 (6 bases). Germline V gene lookup returns CDR1 KGHSH and CDR2 LQKENI. V was shortened by 3 bases and J by 7 bases, with 13 bases between the two germline ends. This CDR3 region has 14 residues.

The count of this clone is one. The CDR3 region is CASSPGQGESDTQYF. DNA for the CDR3: TGTGCCAGCAGTCCGGGACAGGGTGAATCAGATACGCAGTATTTT. The chain couples TRBV6-4 to TRBJ2-3; 9 bases agree with TRBD1. This CDR3 has 15 amino acids. V trimming: 5 bases; J trimming: 4 bases; junction bases outside the gene matches: 7. Germline V gene sequence: CDR1 MRHNA, CDR2 SNTAGT.

The CDR3 reads CASSLAGPDGTDTQYF. CDR3 sequence (DNA): TGCGCCAGCAGCCTCGCGGGCCCCGACGGCACAGATACGCAGTATTTT. The chain has TRBV4-1 and TRBJ2-3; tentatively, D is TRBD2 (5 bases). There are 16 residues in the CDR3. V was cut by 4 bases and J by 1 base, with 15 bases left in between. Germline V gene sequence: CDR1 MGHRA, CDR2 YSYEKL.

This clone was found once. In DNA, the CDR3 is TGCGCCAGCAGCGCGGACAGGGGGCCAGGCAATGAGCAGTTCTTC. This encodes CASSADRGPGNEQFF. The chain links TRBV5-1 to TRBJ2-1; 11 bases are shared with TRBD1. The length of the CDR3 is 15 residues. Germline trimming cut 4 bases from V and 6 bases from J; bases unmatched to any gene: 6. CDR1 and CDR2 from the germline V gene are SGHRS and YFSETQ.

CDR3 nucleotide sequence: TGTGCCAGCAGTCTACCCGCCGGGACAGGGAAAGATACGCAGTATTTT. This encodes CASSLPAGTGKDTQYF. The chain couples TRBV28 to TRBJ2-3; 9 bases line up with TRBD1. The CDR3 is 16 residues long. Germline V gene lookup returns CDR1 MDHEN and CDR2 SYDVKM. Trimming took 5 bases from V and 5 from J; bases not matched to a gene: 11.

The chain links TRBV5-4 to TRBJ1-1; D is undetermined. CDR1 is SGHNT and CDR2 is YYREEE in the germline V gene (reference sequence). V lost 0 bases, J lost 1 base, and 13 bases lay in between. The CDR3 totals 16 residues. The CDR3 here is CASSLGPQAGNTEAFF. The CDR3, as DNA: TGTGCCAGCAGCTTGGGGCCCCAGGCAGGGAACACTGAAGCTTTCTTT.

The rearrangement links TRBV13 to TRBJ2-5, with 13 bases fitting TRBD2. The ends lost 4 bases at V and 5 bases at J; junction bases unmatched: 7. The CDR3 spans 16 residues. CDR1 PRHDT and CDR2 FYEKMQ come from the germline V gene (reference sequence). The DNA of the CDR3 is TGTGCCAGCAGCTGGAGACTAGCGGGGGGTATCGAGACCCAGTACTTC. Translation gives CASSWRLAGGIETQYF. The full variable domain, rest sourced from reference TRBV13 and TRBJ2-5, is AAGVIQSPRHLIKEKRETATLKCYPIPRHDTVYWYQQGPGQDPQFLISFYEKMQSDKGSIPDRFSAQQFSDYHSELNMSSLELGDSALYFCASSWRLAGGIETQYFGPGTRLLVL.

This rearrangement joins TRBV2 to TRBJ2-1; tentatively, D is TRBD2 (5 bases). The CDR3 totals 12 residues. In germline, CDR1 is SNHLY, CDR2 FYNNEI. The ends were cut back, 7 bases at V and 8 bases at J, with 12 bases in the middle. CDR3 in DNA: TGTGCCAGCATAGGGCTAGCCCATGAGCAGTTCTTC. Amino acid sequence: CASIGLAHEQFF.

The chain has TRBV29-1 and TRBJ2-1; no firm D call. CDR1 and CDR2 from the germline V gene are SQVTM and ANQGSEA. The CDR3 loop spans 11 amino acids. V lost 4 bases, J lost 9 bases, and 10 bases lay in between. CDR3 in DNA: TGCAGCGTTGTTGGCTCTGGTGAGCAGTTCTTC. This translates into CSVVGSGEQFF.

The V call is TRBV6-1, the J call TRBJ2-7; tentative D call: TRBD2 (5 bases). Per germline, CDR1 MNHNS and CDR2 SASEGT. The CDR3 sequence is 15 residues long. Trimming cost V 2 bases and J 0 bases, with 11 bases left between them. The CDR3 loop reads CASSELPADSYEQYF. The DNA of the CDR3 is TGTGCCAGCAGTGAATTACCAGCGGACTCCTACGAGCAGTACTTC.

The rearrangement links TRBV5-6 to TRBJ2-2; 15 nucleotides match TRBD2. Germline CDR1 and CDR2: SGHDT and YYEEEE. The CDR3 totals 17 residues. Trimming took 4 bases from V and 8 from J; bases not matched to a gene: 9. The CDR3 sequence: CASSPRTSGRARGELFF. The CDR3 nucleotides are TGTGCCAGCAGCCCGCGGACTAGCGGGAGGGCCAGAGGGGAGCTGTTTTTT.

The chain links TRBV9 to TRBJ2-1, with TRBD2 as a possible D gene (5 bases). V lost 3 bases and J lost 0, with 7 bases in between. CDR3 length equals 14 residues. From germline, CDR1 is SGDLS and CDR2 YYNGEE. CDR3 region: CASSGTGSYNEQFF. For the CDR3, the DNA is TGTGCCAGCAGCGGGACTGGCTCCTACAATGAGCAGTTCTTC.